The clone carrying this TCR beta chain was recorded a few times. The record originates from a study of T-cell reconstitution after alpha-beta-depleted transplantation in children. The TCRbeta library was prepared with unique molecular identifiers. TCRdb ran MiXCR on the PCR reads and lists one entry per CDR3 protein. The sample holds about 600,000 distinct CDR3 sequences; about 23% are singletons and the top ten take around 14%. There are 13 residues in the CDR3. V shed 0 bases and J shed 1 base, with 6 bases lying between them. Germline assignment: CDR1 SQVTM and CDR2 ANQGSEA. The chain carries TRBV29-1 and TRBJ1-1; unclear D gene. The source of this sequence is a boy under three years old who had a stem cell transplant for acute myeloid leukemia, so the T cells may come from the graft donor. Sequenced material: PBMCs, mostly from graft donor cells, taken 360 days after TCRalphabeta/CD19-depleted stem cell transplant. CDR3 protein: CSVEDGWNTEAFF. Here the CDR3 DNA reads TGCAGCGTTGAAGATGGTTGGAACACTGAAGCTTTCTTT.